These 27 T cell receptor beta chains were sequenced from one sample in a study of Ad26.COV2.S vaccination and SARS-CoV-2 variants. Only in-frame clones appear in the TCRdb table, and some are missing; sequencing was by immunoSEQ multiplex PCR. The data show roughly 420,000 clones, around 89% seen once. This sample's treatment: about 20 received Ad26.COV2.S at low or high dose, single or two shots; several received placebo; per-sample allocation not given. Following the first vaccine or placebo injection, samples were taken on day 63. The sequences come from peripheral blood, collected in a trial of Ad26.COV2.S vaccine versus placebo. These receptors originate from a person aged 18-65 years who received the Ad26.COV2.S COVID-19 vaccine or a placebo.

The chain links TRBV7-2 to TRBJ1-1; a possible D gene is TRBD1 (5 bases). The CDR3 consists of 16 residues. V dropped 1 base and J dropped 11 bases, with 23 bases sitting between them. CDR1 and CDR2 from the germline V gene are SGHTA and FQGNSA. The CDR3 reads CASSLVPGPMKTWAFF. In nucleotides, the CDR3 is TGTGCCAGCAGCTTAGTCCCGGGACCTATGAAAACTTGGGCTTTCTTT. The full variable domain, its missing parts supplied by reference TRBV7-2 and TRBJ1-1, is GAGVSQSPSNKVTEKGKDVELRCDPISGHTALYWYRQSLGQGLEFLIYFQGNSAPDKSGLPSDRFSAERTGGSVSTLTIQRTQQEDSAVYLCASSLVPGPMKTWAFFGQGTRLTVV.

This sequence joins TRBV28 and TRBJ1-6; D is perhaps TRBD1 (5 bases). CDR1 and CDR2 from the germline V gene are MDHEN and SYDVKM. The V end lost 7 bases, the J end lost 10 bases, and 17 bases lay between the germline ends. This CDR3 region has 14 residues. The CDR3: CASTRSQGRSPLHF. The CDR3, as DNA: TGTGCCAGCACCCGGAGCCAGGGTCGGTCACCCCTCCACTTT.

A single count supports this clone. The CDR3 spells CASSLPLRERANVLTF. As DNA, the CDR3 is TGTGCCAGCAGTTTACCCCTTCGGGAACGGGCCAACGTCCTGACTTTC. This chain joins TRBV28 and TRBJ2-6; perhaps TRBD2 as D (5 bases). This CDR3 is 16 amino acids long. Germline values: CDR1 MDHEN, CDR2 SYDVKM. V was clipped by 2 bases and J by 5 bases, with 13 bases between them.

V usage is TRBV7-6 and J usage is TRBJ2-7, with D maybe TRBD2 (6 bases). From germline, CDR1 is SGHVS and CDR2 FNYEAQ. The CDR3 is made up of 14 amino acids. Trimming took off 3 bases at V and 0 bases at J, with 9 bases between the two ends. The CDR3 loop is CASSFLARSYEQYF. CDR3 nucleotide sequence: TGTGCCAGCAGCTTCCTAGCGCGCTCCTACGAGCAGTACTTC. Drawing the rest from reference TRBV7-6 and TRBJ2-7, the complete variable domain is GAGVSQSPRYKVTKRGQDVALRCDPISGHVSLYWYRQALGQGPEFLTYFNYEAQQDKSGLPNDRFSAERPEGSISTLTIQRTEQRDSAMYRCASSFLARSYEQYFGPGTRLTVT.

The V call is TRBV27, the J call TRBJ2-7; 8 nucleotides match TRBD1. The germline CDR1 and CDR2 sequences are MNHEY and SMNVEV (reference sequence). The CDR3 loop spans 14 amino acids. V lost 5 bases and J lost 4; bases outside the gene matches: 7. In nucleotides, the CDR3 is TGTGCCAGCAGTATCCGACAGGGGAGTTACGAGCAGTACTTC. Translating gives CASSIRQGSYEQYF.

J is TRBJ2-7 and V is TRBV9; 8 nucleotides align to TRBD1. V lost 3 bases and J lost 3; bases outside the gene matches: 2. The CDR3 is made up of 13 amino acids. Germline V lookup: CDR1 SGDLS, CDR2 YYNGEE. CDR3 in amino acids: CASSAGGYYEQYF. The CDR3, as DNA: TGTGCCAGCAGCGCAGGGGGCTACTACGAGCAGTACTTC.

The chain couples TRBV25-1 to TRBJ2-7, with D perhaps TRBD1 or TRBD2 (5 bases each). The CDR3 covers 15 residues. Between the trimmed V and J ends, which lost 6 bases and 6 bases, there was a span of 21 bases. Germline CDR1 MGHDK, CDR2 SYGVNS. The CDR3 DNA reads as TGTGCCAGCAGCCAGCGTTGGGACGGGTCGGGCGAGCAGTACTTC. Its protein is CASSQRWDGSGEQYF.

Only one count was recorded for this clone. V is TRBV7-2 and J is TRBJ2-5; 10 bases line up with TRBD2. Per germline, CDR1 SGHTA and CDR2 FQGNSA. V trimming: 5 bases; J trimming: 1 base; junction bases outside the gene matches: 7. The CDR3 is made up of 16 amino acids. CDR3 bases: TGTGCCAGCAGCGCCGGACTAGCGGAGGGCCAAGAGACCCAGTACTTC. It yields the protein CASSAGLAEGQETQYF.

The chain recombines TRBV11-2 with TRBJ2-7; D is uncertain. Trimming stripped 8 bases from V and 2 bases from J, with 16 bases between. This CDR3 has 14 residues. CDR1 and CDR2 (germline): SGHAT, FQNNGV. CDR3 sequence (DNA): TGTGCCAGCGGGGTCCGCAGGTATCCCTACGAGCAGTACTTC. Its translation is CASGVRRYPYEQYF.

This clone was seen many times. J is TRBJ1-5 and V is TRBV28; D gene unclear. Trimming shortened V by 6 bases and J by 2 bases, and 11 bases separated the two germline ends. From germline, CDR1 is MDHEN and CDR2 SYDVKM. This CDR3 is built from 14 residues. For the CDR3, the DNA is TGTGCCAGCAGGGGCTCAGTTGGCAATCAGCCCCAGCATTTT. Its protein is CASRGSVGNQPQHF. Variable domain in full (rest from reference TRBV28 and TRBJ1-5): DVKVTQSSRYLVKRTGEKVFLECVQDMDHENMFWYRQDPGLGLRLIYFSYDVKMKEKGDIPEGYSVSREKKERFSLILESASTNQTSMYLCASRGSVGNQPQHFGDGTRLSIL.

The genes are TRBV5-3 and TRBJ2-5, with D possibly being TRBD1 (8 bases). TRBV5-3 is flagged as an ORF with uncertain function. Trimming removed 5 bases at V and 5 bases at J, with 16 bases between. The CDR3 loop spans 14 amino acids. The DNA for the CDR3 is TGTGCCAGAAGACAACAGGGGGGGAAGGAGACCCAGTACTTC. Translated, it gives CARRQQGGKETQYF.

V usage is TRBV5-4 and J usage is TRBJ2-5; 11 bases fit TRBD1. Trimming removed 4 bases from V and 4 bases from J; junction bases left unmatched: 6. This CDR3 has 15 residues. Germline-derived CDR1 and CDR2 are SGHNT and YYREEE (reference sequence). In DNA form, the CDR3 reads TGTGCCAGCAGCGCGGACAGGGGGCGAGGAGAGACCCAGTACTTC. Protein product: CASSADRGRGETQYF.

This clone was observed a few times. Here the CDR3 DNA reads TGTGCCAGTAGTACCGACAGGGGGCCTGGCTACACCTTC. The encoded protein is CASSTDRGPGYTF. This chain uses TRBV19 with TRBJ1-2, with 10 bases matching TRBD1. Losses at the gene ends were 4 bases for V and 7 bases for J; bases not matched to a gene: 3. This CDR3 contains 13 residues. The germline CDR1 and CDR2 sequences are LNHDA and SQIVND (reference sequence).

The chain has TRBV10-3 and TRBJ2-2, with TRBD1 matching 7 bases. CDR1 is ENHRY and CDR2 is SYGVKD in the germline V gene. The CDR3 covers 14 residues. V trimming: 7 bases; J trimming: 6 bases; junction bases outside the gene matches: 8. CDR3 sequence reads: CAINQGGTAGELFF. The CDR3 bases are TGTGCCATCAACCAGGGTGGGACAGCCGGGGAGCTGTTTTTT.

This rearrangement joins TRBV4-2 to TRBJ2-5; D might be TRBD1 (8 bases). This CDR3 comprises 14 residues. Germline V gives CDR1 LGHNA, CDR2 YNFKEQ. Trimming took 6 bases from V and 5 from J, leaving 16 bases between them. In DNA form, the CDR3 reads TGTGCCAGCAGTTCCACAGGGGGGGAGGAGACCCAGTACTTC. Translating gives CASSSTGGEETQYF.

The chain employs TRBV5-5 and TRBJ1-1; no firm D call. Trimming left V 3 bases short and J 2 bases short, with 8 bases between. Germline CDR1 and CDR2: SGHKS and YYEKEE (reference sequence). The CDR3 is 13 amino acids. The chain's CDR3 is CASSSLVNTEAFF. In DNA form, the CDR3 reads TGTGCCAGCAGCTCCCTGGTTAACACTGAAGCTTTCTTT. Based on the CDR3 plus reference TRBV5-5 and TRBJ1-1, the full variable domain is DAGVTQSPTHLIKTRGQQVTLRCSPISGHKSVSWYQQVLGQGPQFIFQYYEKEERGRGNFPDRFSARQFPNYSSELNVNALLLGDSALYLCASSSLVNTEAFFGQGTRLTVV.

The J gene is TRBJ2-7, the V gene TRBV28, with D unclear. Germline V gene data show CDR1 as MDHEN and CDR2 as SYDVKM. V was shortened by 5 bases and J by 3 bases, with 20 bases between the two germline ends. This CDR3 contains 16 residues. CDR3 DNA sequence: TGTGCCAGCAGTCCGGTATTCTCCCTTCAAGGCTACGAGCAGTACTTC. Translation gives CASSPVFSLQGYEQYF.

This clone was seen a single time. V usage is TRBV6-4 and J usage is TRBJ2-1; 13 nucleotides match TRBD2. V shed 5 bases and J 2 bases; nucleotides not matched to a gene: 3. This CDR3 is built from 16 residues. Germline CDR1 MRHNA, CDR2 SNTAGT. The DNA for the CDR3 is TGTGCCAGCAGTTGGACTAGCGGGGGAACCTACAATGAGCAGTTCTTC. Translating gives CASSWTSGGTYNEQFF.

This clone was detected only a few times. The chain recombines TRBV5-1 with TRBJ2-1; D is undetermined. The CDR3 has 14 amino acids. V gave up 0 bases and J gave up 1 base, with 5 bases separating them. Germline values: CDR1 SGHRS, CDR2 YFSETQ. CDR3 loop: CASSLGQSYNEQFF. The CDR3 DNA sequence: TGCGCCAGCAGCTTGGGCCAGTCCTACAATGAGCAGTTCTTC.

Here the CDR3 reads CASSSGNRVEQFF. Here the CDR3 DNA reads TGTGCCAGCAGCTCAGGGAACCGGGTCGAGCAGTTCTTC. The V call is TRBV12-3 or TRBV12-4, the J call TRBJ2-1, with D possibly TRBD1 on 5 matching bases. V lost 6 bases, J lost 10 bases, and 16 bases lay in between. The length of the CDR3 is 13 residues.

This clone appeared a single time. This chain joins TRBV10-1 and TRBJ2-1; D uncertain. Germline V gene sequence: CDR1 WNHNN, CDR2 SYGVQD (reference sequence). Trimming cost V 6 bases and J 10 bases, with 10 bases left between them. The CDR3 extends over 11 amino acids. CDR3 in DNA: TGCGCCAGCAGGGTTGCAGTGGAGCAGTTCTTC. Translated: CASRVAVEQFF.

This chain uses TRBV29-1 with TRBJ2-7, with D perhaps matching TRBD1 (7 bases). Trimming left V 2 bases short and J 2 bases short, with 13 bases between. Germline CDR1 and CDR2: SQVTM and ANQGSEA. The length of the CDR3 is 14 residues. In DNA, the CDR3 is TGCAGCGTTGAATTAGGCAGGGGGGCCTACGAGCAGTACTTC. Translated: CSVELGRGAYEQYF.

The V gene is TRBV9, the J gene TRBJ2-2; 8 bases map to TRBD1. V shed 1 base, J shed 7 bases, and the junction held 3 bases outside the gene matches. This CDR3 contains 14 residues. Germline V lookup: CDR1 SGDLS, CDR2 YYNGEE. CDR3 amino acids: CASSVTGGHGELFF. CDR3 bases: TGTGCCAGCAGCGTAACAGGGGGACACGGGGAGCTGTTTTTT.

The chain recombines TRBV15 with TRBJ1-1; TRBD1 matches 7 bases. The CDR3 length is 15 residues. Germline V gene lookup returns CDR1 LNHNV and CDR2 YYDKDF (reference sequence). The trim removed 3 bases at V and 3 bases at J, leaving 7 bases unmatched. CDR3 region: CATSRGRGSHTEAFF. Written as DNA, the CDR3 is TGTGCCACCAGCAGGGGCAGGGGGTCCCACACTGAAGCTTTCTTT.

V is TRBV3-1 (or the pseudogene TRBV3-2) and J is TRBJ1-2, with D perhaps TRBD1 (5 bases). The germline V gene encodes CDR1 LGHDT and CDR2 YNNKEL (reference sequence). This CDR3 is built from 14 residues. Deletions cut 1 base from V and 6 bases from J, with 12 bases between. In nucleotides, the CDR3 is TGTGCCAGCAGCCAAGTGGGGGAGCAGGATGGCTACACCTTC. Translation gives CASSQVGEQDGYTF.

This chain joins TRBV4-1 and TRBJ2-2, with D perhaps TRBD1 or TRBD2 (5 bases each). The CDR3 runs 18 residues. Germline V gene data show CDR1 as MGHRA and CDR2 as YSYEKL. Trimming cost V 5 bases and J 3 bases, with 22 bases left between them. The DNA for the CDR3 is TGCGCCAGCAGCGACGCACTCATCCGGGACCGATACACCGGGGAGCTGTTTTTT. As protein: CASSDALIRDRYTGELFF.

This clone was counted once. The chain has TRBV21-1 and TRBJ2-6; the table's D call of TRBD1 was not tested on the DNA. TRBV21-1 is deemed a pseudogene. The CDR3 runs to 15 residues. CDR3: CASSKGSSGANVLTF. CDR3 coding DNA: TGTGCCAGCAGCAAAGGCAGCTCTGGGGCCAACGTCCTGACTTTC.